The clone carrying this T cell receptor beta chain was detected only a few times. Antigen unknown. CDR3 length: 15 amino acids. Germline loops: CDR1 MNHEY, CDR2 SVGAGI. Trimming at V came to 4 bases and at J to 6 bases, leaving 7 bases not matched to a gene. TCRdb reanalysed the reads using MiXCR and keeps one entry per CDR3 protein. Of about 490,000 distinct CDR3 sequences detected, more than 15% appear once; the ten largest clones hold roughly 25%. The entry originates in a study of T cell repertoires in cytomegalovirus infection. Whole-study context: Shared public TCR beta signatures pointed to both CMV infection and a matching HLA type. The study, taken as a whole, reports: CMV-specific TCR beta clonotypes restricted by HLA-C were the ones dominating the ex vivo response. People with CMV and the relevant HLA were identified by cumulative public TCR beta family frequency.

The sample taken for sequencing was CD8+ T cells from PBMCs. The chain links TRBV6-5 to TRBJ2-1, with 9 bases lining up with TRBD2. The TCR sequence derives from a human donor in good health (CMV status not recorded). Some clones in this sample may be carry-over from other donors' samples. The CDR3 is CASSSLLLAGNEQFF. The CDR3 DNA reads as TGTGCCAGCAGTTCCCTGCTACTAGCGGGCAATGAGCAGTTCTTC.